This TCR beta chain was documented in a study of T cell responses to AZD1222 COVID-19 vaccine. Study summary: Pooled samples include second doses given at about 4 or 12 weeks.

About this clone: What it binds is not known.

This CDR3 is 12 amino acids long. Germline CDR1 reads MNHEY; CDR2 reads SVGEGT. Trimming cost V 2 bases and J 7 bases, with 5 bases left between them. Sequencing was performed with immunoSEQ multiplex PCR; in TCRdb, only in-frame clones are kept and a portion is missing. This repertoire shows about 180,000 clones, around 90% found once; its top ten account for 7.5% to 9.5%. General observations from the study: When two AZD1222 doses had been given, Spike-specific TCR breadth and depth rose. Regions left unmutated in variants are reportedly the target of nearly half of spike-specific TCRs. Clonal diversity was possibly underestimated; the donors were predominantly white British and more often female.

The sequences come from peripheral blood, collected on day 0 of AZD1222 vaccination. The clonotype was recovered from an adult in good health. The chain combines TRBV6-2 or TRBV6-3 with TRBJ2-2, with D uncertain. The CDR3 nucleotides read TGTGCCAGCAGTTACGCGAGCGGGGAGCTGTTTTTT. It is translated as CASSYASGELFF.